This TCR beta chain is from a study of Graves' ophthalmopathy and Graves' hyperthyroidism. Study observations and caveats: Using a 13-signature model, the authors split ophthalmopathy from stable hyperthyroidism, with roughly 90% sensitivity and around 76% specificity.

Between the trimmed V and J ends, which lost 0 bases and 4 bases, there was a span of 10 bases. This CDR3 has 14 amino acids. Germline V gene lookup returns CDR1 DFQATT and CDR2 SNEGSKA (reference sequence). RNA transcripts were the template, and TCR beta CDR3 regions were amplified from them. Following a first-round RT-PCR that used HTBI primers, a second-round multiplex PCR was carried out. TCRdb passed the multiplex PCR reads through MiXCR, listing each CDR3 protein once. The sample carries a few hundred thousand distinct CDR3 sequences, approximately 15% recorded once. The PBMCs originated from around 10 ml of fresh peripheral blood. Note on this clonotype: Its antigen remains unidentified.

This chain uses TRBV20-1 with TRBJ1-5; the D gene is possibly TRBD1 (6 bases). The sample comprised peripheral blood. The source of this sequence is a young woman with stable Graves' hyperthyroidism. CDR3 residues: CSARDHRDNQPQHF. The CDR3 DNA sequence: TGCAGTGCTAGAGACCACAGGGATAATCAGCCCCAGCATTTT.